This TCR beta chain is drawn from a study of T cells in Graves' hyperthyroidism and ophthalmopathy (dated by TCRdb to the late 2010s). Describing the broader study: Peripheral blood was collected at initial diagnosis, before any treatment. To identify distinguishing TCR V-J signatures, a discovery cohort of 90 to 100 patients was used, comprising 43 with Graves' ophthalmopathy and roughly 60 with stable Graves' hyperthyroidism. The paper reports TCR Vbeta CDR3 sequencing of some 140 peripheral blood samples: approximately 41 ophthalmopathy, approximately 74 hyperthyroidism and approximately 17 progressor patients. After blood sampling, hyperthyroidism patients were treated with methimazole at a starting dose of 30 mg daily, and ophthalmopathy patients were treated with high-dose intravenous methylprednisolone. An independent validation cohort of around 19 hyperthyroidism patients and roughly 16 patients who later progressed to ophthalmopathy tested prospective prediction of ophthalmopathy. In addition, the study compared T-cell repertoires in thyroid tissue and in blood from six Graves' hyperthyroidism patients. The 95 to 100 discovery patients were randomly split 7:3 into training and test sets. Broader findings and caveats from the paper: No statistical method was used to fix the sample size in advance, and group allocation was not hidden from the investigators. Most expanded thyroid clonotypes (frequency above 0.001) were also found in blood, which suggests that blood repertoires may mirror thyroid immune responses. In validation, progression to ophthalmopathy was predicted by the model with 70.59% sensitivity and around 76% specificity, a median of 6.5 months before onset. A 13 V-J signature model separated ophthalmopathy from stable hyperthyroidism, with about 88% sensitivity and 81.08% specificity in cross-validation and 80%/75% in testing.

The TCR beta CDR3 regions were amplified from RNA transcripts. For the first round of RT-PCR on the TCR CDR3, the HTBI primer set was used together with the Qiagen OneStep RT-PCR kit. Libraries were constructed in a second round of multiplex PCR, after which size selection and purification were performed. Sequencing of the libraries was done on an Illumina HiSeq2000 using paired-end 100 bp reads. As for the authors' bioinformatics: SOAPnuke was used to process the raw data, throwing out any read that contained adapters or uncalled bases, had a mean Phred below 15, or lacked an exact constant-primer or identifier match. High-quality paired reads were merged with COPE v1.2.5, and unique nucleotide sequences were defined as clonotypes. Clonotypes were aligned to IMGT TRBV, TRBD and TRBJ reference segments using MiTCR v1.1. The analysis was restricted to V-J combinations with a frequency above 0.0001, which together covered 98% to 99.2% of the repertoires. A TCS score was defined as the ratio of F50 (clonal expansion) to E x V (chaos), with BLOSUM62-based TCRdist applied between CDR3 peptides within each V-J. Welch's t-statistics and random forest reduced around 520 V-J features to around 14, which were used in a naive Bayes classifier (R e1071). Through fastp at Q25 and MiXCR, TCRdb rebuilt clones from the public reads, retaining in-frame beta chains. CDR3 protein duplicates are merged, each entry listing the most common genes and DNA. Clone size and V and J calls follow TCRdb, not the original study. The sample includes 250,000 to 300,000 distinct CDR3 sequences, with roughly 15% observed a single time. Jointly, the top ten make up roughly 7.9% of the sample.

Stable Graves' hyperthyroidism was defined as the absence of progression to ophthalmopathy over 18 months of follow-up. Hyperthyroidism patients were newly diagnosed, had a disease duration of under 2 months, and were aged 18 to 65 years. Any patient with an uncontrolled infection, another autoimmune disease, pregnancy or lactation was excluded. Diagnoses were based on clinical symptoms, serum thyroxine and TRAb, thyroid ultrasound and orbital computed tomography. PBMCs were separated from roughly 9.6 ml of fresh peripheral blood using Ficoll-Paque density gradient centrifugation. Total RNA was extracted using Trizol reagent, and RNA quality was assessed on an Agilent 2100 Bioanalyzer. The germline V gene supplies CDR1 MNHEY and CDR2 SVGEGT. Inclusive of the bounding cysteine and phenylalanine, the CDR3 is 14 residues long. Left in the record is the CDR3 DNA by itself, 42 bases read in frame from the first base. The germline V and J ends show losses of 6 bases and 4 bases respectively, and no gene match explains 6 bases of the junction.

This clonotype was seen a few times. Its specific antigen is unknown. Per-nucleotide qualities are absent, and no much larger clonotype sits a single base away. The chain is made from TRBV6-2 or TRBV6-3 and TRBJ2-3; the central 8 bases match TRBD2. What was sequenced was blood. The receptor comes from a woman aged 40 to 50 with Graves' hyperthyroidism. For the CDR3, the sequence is CASRPLAGSDTQYF. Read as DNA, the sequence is TGTGCCAGCAGACCTCTAGCGGGTTCAGATACGCAGTATTTT.